The entry below gives a single T cell receptor beta chain sequence along with its context. Its antigen is unidentified. Quantitative 5'-RACE with molecular barcodes produced the TCR beta libraries. From the 5' RACE reads, TCRdb called clonotypes with MiXCR, one entry per CDR3 protein. The sample has around 130,000 distinct CDR3 sequences, roughly a tenth seen once. This entry is derived from a study of CD8 T cells in ankylosing spondylitis. There are 16 residues in the CDR3. V lost 6 bases, J lost 8 bases, and 9 bases stayed unmatched. Germline CDR1 is SGHAT and CDR2 is FQNNGV. Study-level points and caveats: Disease-linked clones were CD8+ and relatively rare in peripheral blood. There was a TCR beta motif, made of several highly homologous variants, that appeared characteristic of ankylosing spondylitis blood. Prior literature has documented some motif variants in synovial fluid and blood from reactive arthritis.

The sequenced material came from blood, either unsorted or a sorted T cell fraction (not recorded which). This sequence was found in a male donor with ankylosing spondylitis or in good health (not recorded which). The rearrangement joins TRBV11-2 to TRBJ2-1; 14 bases agree with TRBD2. The CDR3 coding sequence is TGTGCCAGCAGTGTATTTGGGACTAGCGGGAGTTATGAGCAGTTCTTC. As protein: CASSVFGTSGSYEQFF.